Presented here are 23 T cell receptor beta chains from one specimen sequenced in a study of OX40 agonist ivuxolimab in advanced cancers. Some clones are missing from TCRdb's copy, which holds only in-frame ones; the method was immunoSEQ multiplex PCR. This table holds some 60,000 clones, 75% to 90% found once. Sequencing used CD4+ or CD8+ T cells sorted from blood, obtained in a trial of the OX40 agonist ivuxolimab. The receptors were gathered from an adult with an advanced solid tumor such as melanoma, head and neck, liver or kidney cancer.

V is TRBV2 and J is TRBJ1-6, with D hard to call. The CDR3 is 15 amino acids. Deletions cut 1 base from V and 10 bases from J, with 14 bases between. Germline CDR1 is SNHLY and CDR2 is FYNNEI. The CDR3 here is CASSEGQVDRSPLHF. For the CDR3, the DNA is TGTGCCAGCAGTGAAGGTCAGGTGGATCGATCACCCCTCCACTTT.

This clone appeared a single time. In DNA, the CDR3 is TGTGCCAGCAGCTTAAGGTCACTAGCGGACCTCCGGGCGAACACCGGGGAGCTGTTTTTT. Translating it yields CASSLRSLADLRANTGELFF. V usage is TRBV7-3 and J usage is TRBJ2-2, with 8 bases aligning to TRBD2. Germline V lookup: CDR1 SGHTA, CDR2 FQGTGA. The CDR3 loop spans 20 amino acids. The V segment lost 1 base and the J segment 0 bases; nucleotides outside the gene matches: 13.

In nucleotides, the CDR3 is TGTGCCAGCAGTGTGGACAGGGGCTCCTACGAGCAGTACTTC. Translation gives CASSVDRGSYEQYF. The genes are TRBV2 and TRBJ2-7, with 9 bases identical to TRBD1. The CDR3 contains 14 residues. Germline-derived CDR1 and CDR2 are SNHLY and FYNNEI. The ends lost 4 bases at V and 0 bases at J; junction bases unmatched: 1.

This clone was counted between two and nine times. V is TRBV5-1 and J is TRBJ2-2; 8 positions agree with TRBD2. Germline V gives CDR1 SGHRS, CDR2 YFSETQ. The V segment lost 0 bases and the J segment 5 bases; nucleotides outside the gene matches: 6. CDR3 length: 16 amino acids. The CDR3 DNA follows: TGCGCCAGCAGCTTGGAGTCAGCGGGAGTGACCGGGGAGCTGTTTTTT. Protein product: CASSLESAGVTGELFF.

The CDR3 loop reads CASSHDDSATGELFF. As DNA, the CDR3 is TGCGCCAGCAGCCACGACGATTCTGCCACCGGGGAGCTGTTTTTT. J is TRBJ2-2 and V is TRBV4-1; D uncertain. CDR3 size: 15 residues. The germline gives CDR1 MGHRA, CDR2 YSYEKL. Trimming shortened V by 3 bases and J by 4 bases, and 12 bases separated the two germline ends.

The chain employs TRBV15 and TRBJ2-1; 7 nucleotides line up with TRBD1. CDR1 is LNHNV, CDR2 YYDKDF, per germline (reference sequence). V was pared by 1 base and J by 10 bases, with 4 bases of the junction left unmatched. The CDR3 spans 13 residues. The CDR3 loop is CATSRGQGSEQFF. The CDR3 DNA reads as TGTGCCACCAGCAGAGGACAGGGTAGCGAGCAGTTCTTC.

The V gene is TRBV2, the J gene TRBJ1-3; a weak D match, TRBD1 (5 bases). The CDR3 consists of 14 residues. V dropped 8 bases and J dropped 4 bases, with 15 bases sitting between them. CDR1 SNHLY and CDR2 FYNNEI come from the germline V gene. The CDR3 coding sequence is TGTGCCAGCGAAGGGAGCAGGGTCGGAAACACCATATATTTT. Translated: CASEGSRVGNTIYF.

The chain carries TRBV21-1 and TRBJ2-7. TRBV21-1 counts as a pseudogene. The CDR3 has 10 amino acids. Here the CDR3 DNA reads TGTGCCAGCAGGTTAACCTCTCTGTACTTC. It yields the protein CASRLTSLYF.

The chain employs TRBV5-5 and TRBJ1-1; D is undetermined. Trimming took 0 bases from V and 0 from J, leaving 6 bases between them. The CDR3 sequence is 14 residues long. Germline assignment: CDR1 SGHKS and CDR2 YYEKEE (reference sequence). The CDR3 coding sequence is TGTGCCAGCAGCTTGGCCCAAATGAACACTGAAGCTTTCTTT. Amino acid sequence: CASSLAQMNTEAFF.

The J gene is TRBJ2-5, the V gene TRBV28; 8 nucleotides align to TRBD1. Unmatched junction bases numbered 5, after V lost 3 bases and J lost 5 bases. The CDR3 spans 14 residues. CDR1 is MDHEN and CDR2 is SYDVKM in the germline V gene. The CDR3 spells CASSFRGRGETQYF. Written as DNA, the CDR3 is TGTGCCAGCAGTTTCAGGGGGCGCGGGGAGACCCAGTACTTC.

V gene TRBV6-5 combines with J gene TRBJ1-2; 7 nucleotides agree with TRBD1. Germline trimming cut 4 bases from V and 4 bases from J; bases unmatched to any gene: 3. The germline V gene encodes CDR1 MNHEY and CDR2 SVGAGI. The CDR3 has 13 amino acids. The CDR3 nucleotides are TGTGCCAGCAGTTCTGACAGGGCCTATGGCTACACCTTC. Protein product: CASSSDRAYGYTF.

Comments on this clone: Distinct nucleotide sequences in the sample also encode this CDR3. The gene calls are TRBV19 and TRBJ1-2, with D hard to call. The V end was cut by 3 bases, the J end by 4 bases, with 9 bases between. From germline, CDR1 is LNHDA and CDR2 SQIVND (reference sequence). The CDR3 runs 13 residues. The chain's CDR3 is CASSIGQVYGYTF. The CDR3 DNA is TGTGCCAGTAGTATCGGGCAGGTCTATGGCTACACCTTC.

The chain uses TRBV5-1 and TRBJ2-5; D might be TRBD1 (5 bases). Trimming cost V 4 bases and J 4 bases, with 14 bases left between them. Germline assignment: CDR1 SGHRS and CDR2 YFSETQ. This CDR3 comprises 14 residues. The CDR3, as DNA: TGCGCCAGCAGCCTCCAAGGGGCACGAGAGACCCAGTACTTC. Translation: CASSLQGARETQYF.

This clone was seen only once. The chain has TRBV30 and TRBJ2-5; 7 bases map to TRBD1. V was clipped by 5 bases and J by 2 bases; unmatched bases: 8. Germline lookup yields CDR1 GTSNPN and CDR2 SVGIG (reference sequence). This CDR3 contains 14 residues. This chain's CDR3 is CAWALGQLQETQYF. The CDR3 DNA is TGTGCCTGGGCACTGGGACAGTTACAAGAGACCCAGTACTTC.

The gene calls are TRBV10-3 and TRBJ2-1, with 7 bases lining up with TRBD2. The CDR3 spans 16 residues. The V gene end was trimmed by 1 base and the J gene end by 5 bases; junction bases not matched to a gene: 8. The germline gives CDR1 ENHRY, CDR2 SYGVKD. The CDR3 DNA reads as TGTGCCATCAGTGAGTGGAGCGGGGTGGGGGACAATGAGCAGTTCTTC. Translation gives CAISEWSGVGDNEQFF.

V is TRBV2 and J is TRBJ1-3; D is uncertain. Trimming shortened V by 7 bases and J by 1 base, and 11 bases separated the two germline ends. The CDR3 totals 14 residues. CDR1 and CDR2 (germline): SNHLY, FYNNEI. This chain's CDR3 is CASIGSGSGNTIYF. The CDR3 region has the DNA TGTGCCAGCATCGGTTCCGGATCTGGAAACACCATATATTTT.

The chain carries TRBV4-2 and TRBJ2-3; D gene unclear. This CDR3 region has 16 residues. Between the trimmed V and J ends, which lost 1 base and 0 bases, there was a span of 11 bases. The germline CDR1 and CDR2 sequences are LGHNA and YNFKEQ. The CDR3 DNA reads TGTGCCAGCAGCCAAGCGACGGTTACTAGCACAGATACGCAGTATTTT. Amino acids: CASSQATVTSTDTQYF.

This clone was observed a handful of times. The gene calls are TRBV7-9 and TRBJ1-2, with D possibly TRBD1 on 5 matching bases. V was pared by 0 bases and J by 8 bases, with 10 bases between. The CDR3 extends over 13 amino acids. Per the germline V gene, CDR1 is SEHNR and CDR2 is FQNEAQ (reference sequence). This CDR3 is CASSLAQGGGYTF. The CDR3 DNA reads as TGTGCCAGCAGCTTAGCGCAGGGAGGCGGCTACACCTTC.

The chain carries TRBV7-2 and TRBJ2-7; D is ambiguous. Trimming pared 5 bases from V and 6 bases from J, leaving 8 bases between. Germline-derived CDR1 and CDR2 are SGHTA and FQGNSA. The CDR3 loop spans 11 amino acids. The CDR3 region is CASSVTLEQYF. CDR3 in DNA: TGTGCCAGCAGCGTGACCCTCGAGCAGTACTTC.

This chain joins TRBV9 and TRBJ2-3; unclear D gene. This CDR3 region has 14 residues. Germline values: CDR1 SGDLS, CDR2 YYNGEE. V was pared by 6 bases and J by 6 bases, with 17 bases between. DNA for the CDR3: TGTGCCAGCACCCCCAGGTGGGCAAGCGATACGCAGTATTTT. Translated: CASTPRWASDTQYF.

The V gene is TRBV2, the J gene TRBJ1-6, with D hard to call. Germline CDR1 SNHLY, CDR2 FYNNEI. V was trimmed by 8 bases and J by 1 base, leaving 9 bases between them. The CDR3 is made up of 14 amino acids. The CDR3 loop reads CASHLGSYNSPLHF. CDR3 DNA: TGTGCCAGCCACCTGGGGTCCTATAATTCACCCCTCCACTTT.

The chain uses TRBV10-3 and TRBJ1-2, with no clear D. This CDR3 has 15 residues. V was cut by 7 bases and J by 0 bases, with 15 bases left in between. CDR1 and CDR2 from the germline V gene are ENHRY and SYGVKD. CDR3 DNA: TGTGCCATCAACCGGCAAGTAGATTCTAACTATGGCTACACCTTC. Translation: CAINRQVDSNYGYTF.

The chain uses TRBV7-3 and TRBJ1-1, with TRBD1 identical over 7 bases. This CDR3 contains 14 residues. V gave up 6 bases and J gave up 1 base; unmatched junction bases: 5. The V gene's germline CDR1 is SGHTA and CDR2 FQGTGA. CDR3 coding DNA: TGTGCCAGCAGATCCGGGACAGCGAACACTGAAGCTTTCTTT. This codes for CASRSGTANTEAFF.